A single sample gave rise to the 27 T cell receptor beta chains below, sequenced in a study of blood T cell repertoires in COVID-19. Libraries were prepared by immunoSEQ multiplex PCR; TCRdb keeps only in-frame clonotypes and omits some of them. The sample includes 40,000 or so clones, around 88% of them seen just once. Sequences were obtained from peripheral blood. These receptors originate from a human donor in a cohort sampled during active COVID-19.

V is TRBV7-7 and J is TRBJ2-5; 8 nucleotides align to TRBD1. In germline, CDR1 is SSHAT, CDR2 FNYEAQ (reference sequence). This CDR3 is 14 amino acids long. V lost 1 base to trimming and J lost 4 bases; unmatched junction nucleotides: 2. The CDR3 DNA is TGTGCCAGCAGCTTAGGGACAGGGTTAGAGACCCAGTACTTC. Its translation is CASSLGTGLETQYF.

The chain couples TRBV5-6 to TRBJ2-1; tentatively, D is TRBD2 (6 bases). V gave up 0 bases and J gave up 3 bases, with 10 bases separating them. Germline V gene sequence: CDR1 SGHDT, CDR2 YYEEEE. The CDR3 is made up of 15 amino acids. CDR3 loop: CASSLGWDFYNEQFF. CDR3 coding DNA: TGTGCCAGCAGCTTGGGCTGGGACTTCTACAATGAGCAGTTCTTC.

The DNA of the CDR3 is TGCGCCAGCAGCTTGGTCACAGGGCCCAAAAACATTCAGTACTTC. Amino acid sequence: CASSLVTGPKNIQYF. The rearrangement links TRBV5-1 to TRBJ2-4, with a weak D call TRBD1 (6 bases). V was cut by 0 bases and J by 2 bases, with 9 bases left in between. The CDR3 runs 15 residues. Germline V gene sequence: CDR1 SGHRS, CDR2 YFSETQ.

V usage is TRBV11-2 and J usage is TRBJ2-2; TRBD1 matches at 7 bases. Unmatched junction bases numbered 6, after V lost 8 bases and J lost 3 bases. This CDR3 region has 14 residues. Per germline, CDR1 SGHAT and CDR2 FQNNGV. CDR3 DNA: TGTGCCAGCCCCTCGACAGGGTACACCGGGGAGCTGTTTTTT. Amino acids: CASPSTGYTGELFF.

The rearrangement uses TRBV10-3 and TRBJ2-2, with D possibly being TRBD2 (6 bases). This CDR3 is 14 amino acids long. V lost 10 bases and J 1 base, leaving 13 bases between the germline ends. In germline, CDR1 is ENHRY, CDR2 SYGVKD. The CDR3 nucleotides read TGTGCCAGCGCCCCCGGGAGGAACACCGGGGAGCTGTTTTTT. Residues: CASAPGRNTGELFF.

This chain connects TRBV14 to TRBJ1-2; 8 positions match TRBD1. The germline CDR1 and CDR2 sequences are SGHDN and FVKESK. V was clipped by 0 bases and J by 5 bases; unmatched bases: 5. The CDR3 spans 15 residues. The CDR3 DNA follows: TGTGCCAGCAGCCAAGATCACAGGGGGTTGTATGGCTACACCTTC. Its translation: CASSQDHRGLYGYTF.

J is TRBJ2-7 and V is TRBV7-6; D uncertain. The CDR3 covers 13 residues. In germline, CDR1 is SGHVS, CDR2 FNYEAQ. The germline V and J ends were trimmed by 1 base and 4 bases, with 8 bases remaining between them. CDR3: CASSLGHLYEQYF. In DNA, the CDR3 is TGTGCCAGCAGCTTAGGACACCTATACGAGCAGTACTTC.

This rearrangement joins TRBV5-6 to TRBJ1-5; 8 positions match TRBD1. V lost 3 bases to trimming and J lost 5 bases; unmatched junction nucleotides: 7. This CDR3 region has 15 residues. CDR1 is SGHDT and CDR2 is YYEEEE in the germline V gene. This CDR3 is CASSSGQGPHQPQHF. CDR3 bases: TGTGCCAGCAGCTCAGGACAGGGTCCTCATCAGCCCCAGCATTTT.

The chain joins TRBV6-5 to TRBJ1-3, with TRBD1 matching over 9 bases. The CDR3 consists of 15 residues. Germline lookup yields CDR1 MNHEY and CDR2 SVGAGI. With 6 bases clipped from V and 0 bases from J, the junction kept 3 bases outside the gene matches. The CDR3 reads CASSRDRVSGNTIYF. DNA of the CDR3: TGTGCCAGCAGCAGGGACAGGGTCTCTGGAAACACCATATATTTT.

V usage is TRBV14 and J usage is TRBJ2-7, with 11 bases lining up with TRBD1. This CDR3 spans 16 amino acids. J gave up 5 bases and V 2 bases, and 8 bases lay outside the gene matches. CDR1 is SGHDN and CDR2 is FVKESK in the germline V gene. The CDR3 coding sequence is TGTGCCAGCAGCCAATGGGGCGGACAGGGGGCCCACGAGCAGTACTTC. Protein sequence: CASSQWGGQGAHEQYF.

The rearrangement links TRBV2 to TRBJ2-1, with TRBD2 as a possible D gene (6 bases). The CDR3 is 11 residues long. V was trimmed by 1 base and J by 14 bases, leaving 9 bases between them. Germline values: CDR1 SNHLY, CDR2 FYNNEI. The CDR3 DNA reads TGTGCCAGCAGTGAAGGTCGGGAGAAGTTCTTC. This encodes CASSEGREKFF.

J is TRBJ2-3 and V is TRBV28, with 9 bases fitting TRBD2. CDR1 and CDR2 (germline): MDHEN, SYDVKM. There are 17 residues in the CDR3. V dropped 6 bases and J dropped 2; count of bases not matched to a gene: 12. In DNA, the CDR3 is TGTGCCAGCAGGCGGGGTTATAGCGGGAGCCCCACAGATACGCAGTATTTT. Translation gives CASRRGYSGSPTDTQYF.

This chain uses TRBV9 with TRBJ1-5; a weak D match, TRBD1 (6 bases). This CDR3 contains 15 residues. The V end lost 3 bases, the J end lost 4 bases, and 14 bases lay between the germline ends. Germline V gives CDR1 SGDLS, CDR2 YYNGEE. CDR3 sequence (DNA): TGTGCCAGCAGCGGAGGGGGGGCAATTAATCAGCCCCAGCATTTT. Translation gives CASSGGGAINQPQHF. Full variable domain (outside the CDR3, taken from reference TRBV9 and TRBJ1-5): DSGVTQTPKHLITATGQRVTLRCSPRSGDLSVYWYQQSLDQGLQFLIQYYNGEERAKGNILERFSAQQFPDLHSELNLSSLELGDSALYFCASSGGGAINQPQHFGDGTRLSIL.

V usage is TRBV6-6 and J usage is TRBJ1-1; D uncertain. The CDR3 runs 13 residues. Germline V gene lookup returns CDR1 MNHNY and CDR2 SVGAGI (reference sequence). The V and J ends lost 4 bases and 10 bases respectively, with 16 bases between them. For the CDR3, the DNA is TGTGCCAGCAGTTCGAGACAAAATTTGTTAGCTTTCTTT. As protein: CASSSRQNLLAFF.

The CDR3, as DNA: TGTGCCTGGAGTTCAGGCAATAATTCACCCCTCCACTTT. Its protein product is CAWSSGNNSPLHF. This sequence joins TRBV30 and TRBJ1-6, with D hard to call. Trimming took off 2 bases at V and 5 bases at J, with 7 bases between the two ends. The length of the CDR3 is 13 residues. The germline V gene has CDR1 GTSNPN and CDR2 SVGIG (reference sequence). The full variable domain, its missing parts supplied by reference TRBV30 and TRBJ1-6, is SQTIHQWPATLVQPVGSPLSLECTVEGTSNPNLYWYRQAAGRGLQLLFYSVGIGQISSEVPQNLSASRPQDRQFILSSKKLLLSDSGFYLCAWSSGNNSPLHFGNGTRLTVT.

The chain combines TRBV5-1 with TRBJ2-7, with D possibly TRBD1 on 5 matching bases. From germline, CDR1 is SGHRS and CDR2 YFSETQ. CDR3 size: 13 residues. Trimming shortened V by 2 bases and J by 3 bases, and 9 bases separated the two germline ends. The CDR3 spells CASSFVQGYEQYF. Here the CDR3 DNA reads TGCGCCAGCAGCTTTGTTCAGGGCTACGAGCAGTACTTC.

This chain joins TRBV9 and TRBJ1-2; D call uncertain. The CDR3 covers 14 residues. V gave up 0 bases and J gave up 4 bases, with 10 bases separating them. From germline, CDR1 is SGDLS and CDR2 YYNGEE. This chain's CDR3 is CASSVGQESYGYTF. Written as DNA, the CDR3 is TGTGCCAGCAGCGTAGGCCAGGAAAGCTATGGCTACACCTTC.

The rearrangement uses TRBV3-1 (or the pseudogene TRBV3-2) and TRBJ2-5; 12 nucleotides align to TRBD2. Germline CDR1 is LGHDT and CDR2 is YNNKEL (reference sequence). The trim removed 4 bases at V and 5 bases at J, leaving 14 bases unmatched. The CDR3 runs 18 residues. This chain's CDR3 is CASSLWTSGAFIGETQYF. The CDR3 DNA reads TGTGCCAGCAGCCTTTGGACTAGCGGGGCCTTTATTGGTGAGACCCAGTACTTC.

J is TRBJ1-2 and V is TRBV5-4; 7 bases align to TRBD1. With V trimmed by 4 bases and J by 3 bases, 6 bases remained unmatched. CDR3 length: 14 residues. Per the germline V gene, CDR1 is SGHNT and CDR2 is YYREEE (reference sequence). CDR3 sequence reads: CASSLQGTHYGYTF. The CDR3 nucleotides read TGTGCCAGCAGCCTACAGGGGACTCACTATGGCTACACCTTC.

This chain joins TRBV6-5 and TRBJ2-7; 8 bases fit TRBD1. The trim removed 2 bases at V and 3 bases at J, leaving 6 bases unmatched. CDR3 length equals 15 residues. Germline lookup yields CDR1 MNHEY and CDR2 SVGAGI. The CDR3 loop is CASSYPQGAGYEQYF. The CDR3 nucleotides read TGTGCCAGCAGTTACCCTCAGGGGGCGGGCTACGAGCAGTACTTC.

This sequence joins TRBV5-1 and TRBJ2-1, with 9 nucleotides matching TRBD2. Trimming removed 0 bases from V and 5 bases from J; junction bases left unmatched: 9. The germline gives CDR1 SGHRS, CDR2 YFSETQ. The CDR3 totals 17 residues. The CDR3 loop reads CASSLGLGTSPNNEQFF. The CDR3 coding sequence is TGCGCCAGCAGCTTGGGTCTGGGGACTAGCCCCAACAATGAGCAGTTCTTC.

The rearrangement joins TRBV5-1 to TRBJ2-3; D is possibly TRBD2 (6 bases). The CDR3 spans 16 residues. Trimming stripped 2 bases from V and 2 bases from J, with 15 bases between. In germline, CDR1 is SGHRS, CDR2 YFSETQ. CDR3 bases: TGCGCCAGCAGCTTCGGGACTCGGGGACCCACAGATACGCAGTATTTT. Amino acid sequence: CASSFGTRGPTDTQYF.

CDR3 sequence reads: CSVPPEGARYGYTF. CDR3 coding DNA: TGCAGCGTCCCCCCCGAGGGGGCGCGGTATGGCTACACCTTC. V and J are TRBV29-1 and TRBJ1-2; 7 bases agree with TRBD1. V shed 6 bases, J shed 5 bases, and the junction held 12 bases outside the gene matches. The CDR3 is 14 residues long. Germline assignment: CDR1 SQVTM and CDR2 ANQGSEA.

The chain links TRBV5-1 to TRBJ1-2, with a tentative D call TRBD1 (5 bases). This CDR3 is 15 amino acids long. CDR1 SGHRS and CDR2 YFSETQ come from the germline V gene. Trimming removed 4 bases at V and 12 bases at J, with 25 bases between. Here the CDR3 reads CASSPTGRGGAMHTF. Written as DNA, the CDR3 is TGCGCCAGCAGCCCCACCGGGAGGGGTGGAGCCATGCACACCTTC.

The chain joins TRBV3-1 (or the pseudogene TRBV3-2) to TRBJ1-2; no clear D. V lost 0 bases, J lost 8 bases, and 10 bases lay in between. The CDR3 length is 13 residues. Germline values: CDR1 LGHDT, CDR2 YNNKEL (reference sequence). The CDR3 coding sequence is TGTGCCAGCAGCCAAGAGAGCGGAGCGGGCTACACCTTC. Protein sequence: CASSQESGAGYTF.

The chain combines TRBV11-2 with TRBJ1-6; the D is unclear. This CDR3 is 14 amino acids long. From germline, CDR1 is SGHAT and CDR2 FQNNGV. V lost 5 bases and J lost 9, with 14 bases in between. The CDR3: CASSPPAGGSPLHF. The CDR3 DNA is TGTGCCAGCAGCCCGCCTGCTGGAGGTTCACCCCTCCACTTT. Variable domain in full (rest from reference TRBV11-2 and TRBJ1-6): EAGVAQSPRYKIIEKRQSVAFWCNPISGHATLYWYQQILGQGPKLLIQFQNNGVVDDSQLPKDRFSAERLKGVDSTLKIQPAKLEDSAVYLCASSPPAGGSPLHFGNGTRLTVT.

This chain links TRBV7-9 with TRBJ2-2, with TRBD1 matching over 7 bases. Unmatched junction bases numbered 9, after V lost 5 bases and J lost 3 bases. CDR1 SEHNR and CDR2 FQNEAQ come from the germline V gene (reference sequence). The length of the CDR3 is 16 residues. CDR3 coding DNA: TGTGCCAGCAGCGAAAACCGGGACAGCTACACCGGGGAGCTGTTTTTT. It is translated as CASSENRDSYTGELFF.